This T cell receptor beta chain originates from a study of blood T cell repertoires in COVID-19. Study in general: Whether acute or convalescent, the COVID-19 samples came from the United States, Italy and Spain.

Those who participated ranged in age from roughly 18 to 89 years and resided in approximately 26 US areas. Among Cohort 3 donors, those recovered had two negative PCRs, clearance, or symptom resolution. Original methodology: Amplified reference gene primers provided the basis for estimating nucleated cell counts. The assay was immunoSEQ multiplex PCR, and TCRdb's table has in-frame clones only and misses some. That table supplies the V and J calls and clone size; D and trimming were determined from the DNA. The table includes under 200,000 clones, 83% detected once. The germline V and J ends were trimmed by 8 bases and 4 bases, with 19 bases remaining between them. The CDR3 is 15 residues long. Germline values: CDR1 SGHNT, CDR2 YENEEA.

The rearrangement uses TRBV11-3 and TRBJ2-3; TRBD1 might be the D (5 bases). Specimen: PBMCs or T cells enriched from blood (not recorded which). The TCR was taken from a woman between 45 and 60 years old who had recovered from COVID-19. The CDR3 DNA is TGTGCCAGCGCCCTGGGGCAGGGCGGATCAGATACGCAGTATTTT. As protein: CASALGQGGSDTQYF.